The clone carrying this T cell receptor (beta chain) was seen a few times. What it binds is unknown. The data are from a study of regulatory T cells in long-lasting Graves disease. The germline V gene encodes CDR1 SGHRS and CDR2 YFSETQ. The CDR3 loop spans 15 amino acids. V lost 0 bases and J lost 10, with 14 bases in between. CDR3-region Arm-PCR and iRepertoire HTBI primers produced the TCR beta libraries. TCRdb used MiXCR to reprocess the multiplex PCR reads, holding one entry per CDR3 protein. The sample yields under 700,000 distinct CDR3 sequences, around 15% seen once. The time point denotes: newly diagnosed GD, antithyroid drugs for less than 3 months. The TCR library was prepared using RNA isolated from PBMCs. Study conclusions and caveats: Favoring TRBV28, TRBJ1-2 and TRBJ2-5 was a feature seen in persistent disease.

These same data were also listed under a study on T cells in Graves' hyperthyroidism and ophthalmopathy.

This TCR was recovered from a woman aged 40 to 65 with Graves disease. The V and J genes are TRBV5-1 and TRBJ1-6; possibly TRBD1 for D (6 bases). This specimen consisted of peripheral blood mononuclear cells (PBMCs), obtained at new diagnosis, from a patient treated with antithyroid drugs. The CDR3: CASSLAGALGSPLHF. The CDR3, as DNA: TGCGCCAGCAGCTTGGCGGGGGCGCTCGGGTCACCCCTCCACTTT. The whole variable domain, filled in from reference TRBV5-1 and TRBJ1-6, reads KAGVTQTPRYLIKTRGQQVTLSCSPISGHRSVSWYQQTPGQGLQFLFEYFSETQRNKGNFPGRFSGRQFSNSRSEMNVSTLELGDSALYLCASSLAGALGSPLHFGNGTRLTVT.